These T cell receptor beta chains were read from a single sample in a study of shared clonotypes between healthy human individuals. TCRdb's copy holds only in-frame clones and misses some; the assay was immunoSEQ multiplex PCR. The sample consists of 450,000 to 500,000 clones, roughly four fifths of them appearing once. Sequencing was performed on PBMCs. The receptors come from a woman aged 40 to 49 in good health. Some clones in this sample may be carry-over from other donors' samples. Each CDR3 is given with its conserved first and last residue. The D gene is left open where the match is weak. Only some rows state a clone size, as once, few, many or a class for expanded clones.

len: 12; d_gene: .; v_gene: TRBV18; j_gene: TRBJ1-1; abundance: once; CDR3nt: TGTGCCAGCTCACCATACCCCCCTGAAGCTTTCTTT; CDR3aa: CASSPYPPEAFF
len: 15; d_gene: .; v_gene: TRBV28; j_gene: TRBJ1-4; abundance: .; CDR3nt: TGTGCCAGCAGTCCTCCGACGGCAACTAATGAAAAACTGTTTTTT; CDR3aa: CASSPPTATNEKLFF
len: 15; d_gene: .; v_gene: TRBV5-6; j_gene: TRBJ2-1; abundance: .; CDR3nt: TGTGCCAGCAGCTTGTGGGCAGGCACCTACAATGAGCAGTTCTTC; CDR3aa: CASSLWAGTYNEQFF
len: 15; d_gene: .; v_gene: TRBV7-2; j_gene: TRBJ2-7; abundance: few; CDR3nt: TGTGCCAGCAGCTTAGGGACCTACCGCTTGGACGAGCAGTACTTC; CDR3aa: CASSLGTYRLDEQYF
len: 15; d_gene: TRBD1; v_gene: TRBV7-2; j_gene: TRBJ1-5; abundance: .; CDR3nt: TGTGCCAGCAGCTTTGACAGGGAAGGGGGACAGCCCCAGCATTTT; CDR3aa: CASSFDREGGQPQHF
len: 14; d_gene: TRBD1; v_gene: TRBV6-6; j_gene: TRBJ1-1; abundance: .; CDR3nt: TGTGCCAGCAGTGAGACAGGGGTTTGGACTGAAGCTTTCTTT; CDR3aa: CASSETGVWTEAFF
len: 13; d_gene: .; v_gene: TRBV5-6; j_gene: TRBJ2-5; abundance: .; CDR3nt: TGTGCCAGCAGCTTCTGGGACCAAGAGACCCAGTACTTC; CDR3aa: CASSFWDQETQYF
len: 15; d_gene: .; v_gene: TRBV10-3; j_gene: TRBJ1-2; abundance: .; CDR3nt: TGTGCCATCAGTGAGTCTGGTACAGGGCATTATGGCTACACCTTC; CDR3aa: CAISESGTGHYGYTF
len: 14; d_gene: .; v_gene: TRBV10-3; j_gene: TRBJ2-3; abundance: .; CDR3nt: TGTGCCATCAGTCCGGACAGTGTTGGAGATACGCAGTATTTT; CDR3aa: CAISPDSVGDTQYF
len: 13; d_gene: .; v_gene: TRBV27; j_gene: TRBJ2-7; abundance: .; CDR3nt: TGTGCCAGCAGTTTGGGCCTCTTTTACGAGCAGTACTTC; CDR3aa: CASSLGLFYEQYF
len: 16; d_gene: TRBD2; v_gene: TRBV7-8; j_gene: TRBJ2-2; abundance: .; CDR3nt: TGTGCCAGCACCGGGGGGACGAAATCGAACACCGGGGAGCTGTTTTTT; CDR3aa: CASTGGTKSNTGELFF
len: 13; d_gene: .; v_gene: TRBV7-9; j_gene: TRBJ1-1; abundance: few; CDR3nt: TGTGCCAGCAGCTTAGATGCGAACACTGAAGCTTTCTTT; CDR3aa: CASSLDANTEAFF
len: 15; d_gene: TRBD2; v_gene: TRBV11-2; j_gene: TRBJ2-7; abundance: .; CDR3nt: TGTGCCAGCAGCTTTTACGGCGGGGGAGCCTACGAGCAGTACTTC; CDR3aa: CASSFYGGGAYEQYF
len: 14; d_gene: TRBD1; v_gene: TRBV2; j_gene: TRBJ1-1; abundance: .; CDR3nt: TGTGCCAGCAGTGCGACAGGGATGAACACTGAAGCTTTCTTT; CDR3aa: CASSATGMNTEAFF
len: 18; d_gene: TRBD2; v_gene: TRBV28; j_gene: TRBJ2-7; abundance: .; CDR3nt: TGTGCCAGCAGTTTATCGCCGTCGAGCGGGAGAGGCTTACGCGAGCAGTACTTC; CDR3aa: CASSLSPSSGRGLREQYF
len: 16; d_gene: TRBD1; v_gene: TRBV5-8; j_gene: TRBJ2-7; abundance: .; CDR3nt: TGTGCCAGCAGCTTGGGCGCCGGGACAGGATCCTACGAGCAGTACTTC; CDR3aa: CASSLGAGTGSYEQYF
len: 13; d_gene: .; v_gene: TRBV7-9; j_gene: TRBJ2-3; abundance: .; CDR3nt: TGTGCCAGCAGCTTTGCTCAGGGGGATACGCAGTATTTT; CDR3aa: CASSFAQGDTQYF
len: 16; d_gene: .; v_gene: TRBV28; j_gene: TRBJ2-5; abundance: .; CDR3nt: TGTGCCAGCAGTTTTGCGGCAGGGAGGTTGCATGAGACCCAGTACTTC; CDR3aa: CASSFAAGRLHETQYF
len: 16; d_gene: .; v_gene: TRBV27; j_gene: TRBJ1-5; abundance: .; CDR3nt: TGTGCCAGCAGTTTCACAACTTGGGTCAGCAATCAGCCCCAGCATTTT; CDR3aa: CASSFTTWVSNQPQHF
len: 20; d_gene: .; v_gene: TRBV4-1; j_gene: TRBJ2-2; abundance: .; CDR3nt: TGCGCCAGCAGCCAAGCCGGATTGTTGGGGCAGGGAAGGGGTACCGGGGAGCTGTTTTTT; CDR3aa: CASSQAGLLGQGRGTGELFF
len: 14; d_gene: .; v_gene: TRBV6-1; j_gene: TRBJ1-5; abundance: .; CDR3nt: TGTGCCAGCAGTTTGAGGGTAAGCAATCAGCCCCAGCATTTT; CDR3aa: CASSLRVSNQPQHF
len: 13; d_gene: .; v_gene: TRBV5-1; j_gene: TRBJ2-1; abundance: .; CDR3nt: TGCGCCAGCAGCTTGGGACCCAACAATGAGCAGTTCTTC; CDR3aa: CASSLGPNNEQFF
len: 14; d_gene: .; v_gene: TRBV13; j_gene: TRBJ2-1; abundance: .; CDR3nt: TGTGCCGGCAGCCTGCGGGGCTCCTACAATGAGCAGTTCTTC; CDR3aa: CAGSLRGSYNEQFF
len: 16; d_gene: TRBD2; v_gene: TRBV28; j_gene: TRBJ2-1; abundance: .; CDR3nt: TGTGCCAGCAGTTCGACAGGGACTAGCGCTTGGAATGAGCAGTTCTTC; CDR3aa: CASSSTGTSAWNEQFF
len: 14; d_gene: .; v_gene: TRBV28; j_gene: TRBJ2-3; abundance: .; CDR3nt: TGTGCCAGCAGTCCCCCCAGGGGCGCCGATACGCAGTATTTT; CDR3aa: CASSPPRGADTQYF
len: 14; d_gene: TRBD2; v_gene: TRBV19; j_gene: TRBJ2-1; abundance: once; CDR3nt: TGTGCCAGTAGTAGGCGGGAGTTACACAATGAGCAGTTCTTC; CDR3aa: CASSRRELHNEQFF
len: 15; d_gene: TRBD1; v_gene: TRBV28; j_gene: TRBJ2-2; abundance: .; CDR3nt: TGTGCCAGCAGTACCGGACAGGGTTTGACCGGGGAGCTGTTTTTT; CDR3aa: CASSTGQGLTGELFF
len: 15; d_gene: TRBD2; v_gene: TRBV6-5; j_gene: TRBJ2-2; abundance: .; CDR3nt: TGTGCCAGCAGGGAGCGGGAGGGCCGTACCGGGGAGCTGTTTTTT; CDR3aa: CASREREGRTGELFF
len: 16; d_gene: TRBD1; v_gene: TRBV4-2; j_gene: TRBJ1-5; abundance: .; CDR3nt: TGTGCCAGCAGCCAAGATGGACAGGGGAGCAATCAGCCCCAGCATTTT; CDR3aa: CASSQDGQGSNQPQHF
len: 13; d_gene: .; v_gene: TRBV7-3; j_gene: TRBJ2-7; abundance: once; CDR3nt: TGTGCCAGCAGCGAGGGCCCTGGCTACGAGCAGTACTTC; CDR3aa: CASSEGPGYEQYF
len: 14; d_gene: TRBD1; v_gene: TRBV29-1; j_gene: TRBJ2-7; abundance: .; CDR3nt: TGCAGCGTTGGGGCAGGGGGCAGGACCTACGAGCAGTACTTC; CDR3aa: CSVGAGGRTYEQYF
len: 16; d_gene: .; v_gene: TRBV18; j_gene: TRBJ1-2; abundance: .; CDR3nt: TGTGCCAGCTCACCACGACAGCCCTATGGAGGCTATGGCTACACCTTC; CDR3aa: CASSPRQPYGGYGYTF
len: 15; d_gene: TRBD1; v_gene: TRBV10-2; j_gene: TRBJ1-1; abundance: .; CDR3nt: TGCGCCAGCAGTGAGTCGGAGGGGGCAGGCACTGAAGCTTTCTTT; CDR3aa: CASSESEGAGTEAFF
len: 17; d_gene: .; v_gene: TRBV4-2; j_gene: TRBJ1-3; abundance: .; CDR3nt: TGTGCCAGCAGCCGGGACACCCAAGGACTCTCTGGAAACACCATATATTTT; CDR3aa: CASSRDTQGLSGNTIYF
len: 12; d_gene: .; v_gene: TRBV18; j_gene: TRBJ2-7; abundance: .; CDR3nt: TGTGCCAGCTCATCGAACATGGACGAGCAGTACTTC; CDR3aa: CASSSNMDEQYF
len: 15; d_gene: .; v_gene: TRBV19; j_gene: TRBJ2-4; abundance: once; CDR3nt: TGTGCCAGTACCCCGGCCGGTAGCGAAAGAAACATTCAGTACTTC; CDR3aa: CASTPAGSERNIQYF
len: 15; d_gene: TRBD2; v_gene: TRBV6-4; j_gene: TRBJ2-1; abundance: few; CDR3nt: TGTGCCAGCAGTGACGGGACTAGCGACTACAATGAGCAGTTCTTC; CDR3aa: CASSDGTSDYNEQFF
len: 14; d_gene: .; v_gene: TRBV2; j_gene: TRBJ2-7; abundance: .; CDR3nt: TGTGCCAGCAGTGATTCGGCGGGCGGCTACGAGCAGTACTTC; CDR3aa: CASSDSAGGYEQYF
len: 12; d_gene: .; v_gene: TRBV27; j_gene: TRBJ2-7; abundance: many; CDR3nt: TGTGCCAGCAGGTCCCCCTCGTACGAGCAGTACTTC; CDR3aa: CASRSPSYEQYF
len: 16; d_gene: .; v_gene: TRBV6-6; j_gene: TRBJ1-1; abundance: few; CDR3nt: TGTGCCAGCAATTTAGGCACAGGAATTATGAACACTGAAGCTTTCTTT; CDR3aa: CASNLGTGIMNTEAFF
len: 16; d_gene: TRBD2; v_gene: TRBV7-2; j_gene: TRBJ2-7; abundance: .; CDR3nt: TGTGCCAGCAGTTTCGGGACTAGCGGGAGGAGAGGTGAGCAGTACTTC; CDR3aa: CASSFGTSGRRGEQYF
len: 16; d_gene: .; v_gene: TRBV18; j_gene: TRBJ1-3; abundance: .; CDR3nt: TGTGCCAGCTCAAATACCGGGCCGAGCTCTGGAAACACCATATATTTT; CDR3aa: CASSNTGPSSGNTIYF
len: 16; d_gene: .; v_gene: TRBV6-5; j_gene: TRBJ2-7; abundance: .; CDR3nt: TGTGCCAGCAGTTACCGGCCCATGCCCCCATTTTACGAGCAGTACTTC; CDR3aa: CASSYRPMPPFYEQYF
len: 14; d_gene: .; v_gene: TRBV11-2; j_gene: TRBJ1-1; abundance: .; CDR3nt: TGTGCCAGCAGCTTAGGGGAATTGAACACTGAAGCTTTCTTT; CDR3aa: CASSLGELNTEAFF
len: 12; d_gene: .; v_gene: TRBV2; j_gene: TRBJ1-1; abundance: .; CDR3nt: TGTGCCAGCAGTGTCGGTGGGGCTGAAGCTTTCTTT; CDR3aa: CASSVGGAEAFF
len: 17; d_gene: .; v_gene: TRBV28; j_gene: TRBJ1-5; abundance: few; CDR3nt: TGTGCCAGCAGTTTCAACGAGGAGACGATTAGCAATCAGCCCCAGCATTTT; CDR3aa: CASSFNEETISNQPQHF
len: 12; d_gene: TRBD2; v_gene: TRBV29-1; j_gene: TRBJ2-7; abundance: .; CDR3nt: TGCAGCGCAGCTAGCGGGAGCGCCGAGCAGTACTTC; CDR3aa: CSAASGSAEQYF
len: 16; d_gene: .; v_gene: TRBV11-3; j_gene: TRBJ2-3; abundance: .; CDR3nt: TGTGCCAGCAGCTCCGCGTCGCCCGGCAGCACAGATACGCAGTATTTT; CDR3aa: CASSSASPGSTDTQYF
len: 17; d_gene: .; v_gene: TRBV28; j_gene: TRBJ2-3; abundance: few; CDR3nt: TGTGCCAGCAGTTTAACGGCCCCTGGGTCGGGCACAGATACGCAGTATTTT; CDR3aa: CASSLTAPGSGTDTQYF
len: 15; d_gene: TRBD2; v_gene: TRBV15; j_gene: TRBJ2-3; abundance: .; CDR3nt: TGTGCCACCAGCTGGACTAGCGGGAAGGCAGATACGCAGTATTTT; CDR3aa: CATSWTSGKADTQYF
len: 17; d_gene: .; v_gene: TRBV15; j_gene: TRBJ2-5; abundance: .; CDR3nt: TGTGCCACCAGCAGAGATAAGAGGCGGGACCGACAAGAGACCCAGTACTTC; CDR3aa: CATSRDKRRDRQETQYF
len: 15; d_gene: TRBD2; v_gene: TRBV9; j_gene: TRBJ2-7; abundance: .; CDR3nt: TGTGCCAGCAGCGTAGCCCCCGGGGAGGGCTGGGAGCAGTACTTC; CDR3aa: CASSVAPGEGWEQYF
len: 16; d_gene: .; v_gene: TRBV5-1; j_gene: TRBJ1-4; abundance: .; CDR3nt: TGCGCCAGCAGCCCGGGTATCGCGATAGCTAATGAAAAACTGTTTTTT; CDR3aa: CASSPGIAIANEKLFF
len: 19; d_gene: TRBD2; v_gene: TRBV6-4; j_gene: TRBJ2-7; abundance: .; CDR3nt: TGTGCCAGCAGTGAGTCTTTTGGTTACTTAGCGGGAGAAGTCTACGAGCAGTACTTC; CDR3aa: CASSESFGYLAGEVYEQYF
len: 13; d_gene: .; v_gene: TRBV6-1; j_gene: TRBJ2-1; abundance: .; CDR3nt: TGTGCCAGCAATCAGGCTGGGTACAATGAGCAGTTCTTC; CDR3aa: CASNQAGYNEQFF